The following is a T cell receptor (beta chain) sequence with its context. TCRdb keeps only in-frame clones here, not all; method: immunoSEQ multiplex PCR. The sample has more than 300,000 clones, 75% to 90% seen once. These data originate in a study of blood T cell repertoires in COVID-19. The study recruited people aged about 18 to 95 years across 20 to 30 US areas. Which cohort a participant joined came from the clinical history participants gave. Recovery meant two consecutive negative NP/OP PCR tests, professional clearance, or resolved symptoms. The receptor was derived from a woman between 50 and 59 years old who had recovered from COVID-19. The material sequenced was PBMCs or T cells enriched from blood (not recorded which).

In nucleotides, the CDR3 is TGCGCCAGCAGCCAAGAGCCTGCGGGGGGGCTAAAAACCGGGGAGCTGTTTTTT. Translating it yields CASSQEPAGGLKTGELFF. The V call is TRBV4-3, the J call TRBJ2-2; 9 bases fit TRBD2. Germline values: CDR1 LGHNA, CDR2 YSLEER. CDR3 size: 18 residues. V was pared by 0 bases and J by 5 bases, with 10 bases of the junction left unmatched.